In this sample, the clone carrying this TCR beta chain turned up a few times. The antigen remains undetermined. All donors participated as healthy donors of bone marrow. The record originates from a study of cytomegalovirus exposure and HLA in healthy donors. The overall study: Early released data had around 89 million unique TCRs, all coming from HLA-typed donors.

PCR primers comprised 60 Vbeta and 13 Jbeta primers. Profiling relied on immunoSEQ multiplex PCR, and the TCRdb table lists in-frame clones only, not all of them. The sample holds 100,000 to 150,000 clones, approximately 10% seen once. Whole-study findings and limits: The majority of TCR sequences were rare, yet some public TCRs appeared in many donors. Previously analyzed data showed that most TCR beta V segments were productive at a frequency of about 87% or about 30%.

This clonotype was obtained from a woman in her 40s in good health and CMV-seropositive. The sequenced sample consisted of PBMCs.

The CDR3 sequence: CASSLKLNTEAFF. The CDR3 DNA sequence: TGTGCCAGCAGCTTGAAACTAAACACTGAAGCTTTCTTT. This rearrangement joins TRBV2 to TRBJ1-1, with D uncertain. Germline CDR1 and CDR2: SNHLY and FYNNEI. The germline V and J ends were trimmed by 6 bases and 2 bases, with 10 bases remaining between them. The CDR3 spans 13 residues.